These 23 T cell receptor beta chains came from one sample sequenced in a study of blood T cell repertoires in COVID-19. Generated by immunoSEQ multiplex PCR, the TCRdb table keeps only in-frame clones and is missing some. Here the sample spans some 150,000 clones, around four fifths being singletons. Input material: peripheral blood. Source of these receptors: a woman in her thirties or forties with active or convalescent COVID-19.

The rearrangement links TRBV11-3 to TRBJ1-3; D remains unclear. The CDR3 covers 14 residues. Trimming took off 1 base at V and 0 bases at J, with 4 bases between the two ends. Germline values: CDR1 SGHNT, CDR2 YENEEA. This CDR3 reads CASSLGPSGNTIYF. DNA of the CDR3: TGTGCCAGCAGCTTAGGGCCCTCTGGAAACACCATATATTTT.

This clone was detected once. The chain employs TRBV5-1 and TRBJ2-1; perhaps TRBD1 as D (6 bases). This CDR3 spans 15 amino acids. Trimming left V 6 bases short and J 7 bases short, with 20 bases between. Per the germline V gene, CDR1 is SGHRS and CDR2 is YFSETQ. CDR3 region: CASMNLVRGNNEQFF. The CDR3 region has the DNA TGCGCCAGCATGAATCTTGTGAGGGGGAATAATGAGCAGTTCTTC.

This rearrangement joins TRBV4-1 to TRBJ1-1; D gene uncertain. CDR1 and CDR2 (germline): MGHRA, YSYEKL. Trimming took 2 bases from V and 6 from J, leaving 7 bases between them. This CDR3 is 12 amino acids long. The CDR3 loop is CASSQNYAEAFF. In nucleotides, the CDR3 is TGCGCCAGCAGCCAAAACTACGCTGAAGCTTTCTTT.

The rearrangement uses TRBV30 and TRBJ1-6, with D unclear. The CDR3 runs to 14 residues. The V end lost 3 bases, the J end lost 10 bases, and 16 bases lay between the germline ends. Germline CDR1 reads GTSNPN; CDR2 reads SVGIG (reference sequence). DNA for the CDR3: TGTGCCTGGAGGGCGGTAGGAAGCGGCTCACCCCTCCACTTT. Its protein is CAWRAVGSGSPLHF.

The CDR3 coding sequence is TGCGCCAGCAGCCAAGCAAGCTCCGGGGGCTACACCTTC. It specifies CASSQASSGGYTF. The gene calls are TRBV4-1 and TRBJ1-2; D is ambiguous. The CDR3 runs 13 residues. V was pared by 1 base and J by 8 bases, with 11 bases between. CDR1 and CDR2 from the germline V gene are MGHRA and YSYEKL.

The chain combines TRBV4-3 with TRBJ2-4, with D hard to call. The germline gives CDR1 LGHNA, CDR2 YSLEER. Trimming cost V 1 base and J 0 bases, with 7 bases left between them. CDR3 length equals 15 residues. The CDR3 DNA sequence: TGCGCCAGCAGCCAAGGAAGCCTAGCCAAAAACATTCAGTACTTC. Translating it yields CASSQGSLAKNIQYF.

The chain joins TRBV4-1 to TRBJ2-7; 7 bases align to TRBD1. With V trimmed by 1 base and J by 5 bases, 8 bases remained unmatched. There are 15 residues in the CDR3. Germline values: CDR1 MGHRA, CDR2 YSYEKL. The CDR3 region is CASSQAGRGQDEQYF. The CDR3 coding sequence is TGCGCCAGCAGCCAAGCGGGTAGGGGGCAGGACGAGCAGTACTTC.

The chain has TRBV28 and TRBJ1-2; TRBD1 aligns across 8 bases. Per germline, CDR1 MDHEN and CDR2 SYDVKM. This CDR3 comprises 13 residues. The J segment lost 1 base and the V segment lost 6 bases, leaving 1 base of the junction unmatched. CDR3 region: CASRDRDNYGYTF. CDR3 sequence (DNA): TGTGCCAGCAGGGACAGGGATAACTATGGCTACACCTTC.

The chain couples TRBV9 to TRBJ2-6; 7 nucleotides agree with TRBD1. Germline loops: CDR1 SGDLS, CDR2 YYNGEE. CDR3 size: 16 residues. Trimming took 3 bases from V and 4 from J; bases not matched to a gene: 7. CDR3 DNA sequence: TGTGCCAGCAGCGCGGGACAGCCTTTGGGGGCCAACGTCCTGACTTTC. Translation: CASSAGQPLGANVLTF. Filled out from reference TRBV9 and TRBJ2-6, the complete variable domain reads DSGVTQTPKHLITATGQRVTLRCSPRSGDLSVYWYQQSLDQGLQFLIQYYNGEERAKGNILERFSAQQFPDLHSELNLSSLELGDSALYFCASSAGQPLGANVLTFGAGSRLTVL.

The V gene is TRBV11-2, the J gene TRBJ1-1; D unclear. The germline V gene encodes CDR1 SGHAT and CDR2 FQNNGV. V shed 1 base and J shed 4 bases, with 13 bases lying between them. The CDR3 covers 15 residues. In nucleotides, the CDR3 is TGTGCCAGCAGCTTAGTCGGGTTCTCAAGCACTGAAGCTTTCTTT. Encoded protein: CASSLVGFSSTEAFF.

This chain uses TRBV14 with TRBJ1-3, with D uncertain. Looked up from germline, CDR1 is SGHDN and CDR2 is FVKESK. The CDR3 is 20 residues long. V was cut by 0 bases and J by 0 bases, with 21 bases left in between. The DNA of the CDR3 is TGTGCCAGCAGCCAAGATCCCAGGACTCGCCGGGGTCGCTCTGGAAACACCATATATTTT. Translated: CASSQDPRTRRGRSGNTIYF.

The CDR3 loop is CASSPQGAPTEAFF. CDR3 nucleotides: TGTGCCAGCTCACCCCAGGGGGCCCCCACTGAAGCTTTCTTT. The J gene is TRBJ1-1, the V gene TRBV18; 8 bases agree with TRBD1. The CDR3 is made up of 14 amino acids. V gave up 3 bases and J gave up 4 bases; unmatched junction bases: 4. Per germline, CDR1 KGHSH and CDR2 LQKENI.

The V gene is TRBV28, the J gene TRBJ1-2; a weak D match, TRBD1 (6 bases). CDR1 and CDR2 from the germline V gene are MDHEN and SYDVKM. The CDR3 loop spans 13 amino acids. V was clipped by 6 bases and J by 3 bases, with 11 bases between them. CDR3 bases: TGTGCCAGCAGGGACAGCACGGACTATGGCTACACCTTC. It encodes CASRDSTDYGYTF.

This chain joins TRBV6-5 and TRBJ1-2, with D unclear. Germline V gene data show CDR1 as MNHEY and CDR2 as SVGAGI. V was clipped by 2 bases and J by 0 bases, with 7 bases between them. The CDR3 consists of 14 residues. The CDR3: CASSYRRANYGYTF. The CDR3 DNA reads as TGTGCCAGCAGTTACCGACGGGCTAACTATGGCTACACCTTC.

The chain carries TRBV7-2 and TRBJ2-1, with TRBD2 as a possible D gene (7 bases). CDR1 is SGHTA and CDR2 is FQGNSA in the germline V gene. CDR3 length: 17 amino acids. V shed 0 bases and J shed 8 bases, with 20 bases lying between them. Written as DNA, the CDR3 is TGTGCCAGCAGCTTAGCCGGCGGGGGATCAGGGGCGTATGAGCAGTTCTTC. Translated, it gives CASSLAGGGSGAYEQFF.

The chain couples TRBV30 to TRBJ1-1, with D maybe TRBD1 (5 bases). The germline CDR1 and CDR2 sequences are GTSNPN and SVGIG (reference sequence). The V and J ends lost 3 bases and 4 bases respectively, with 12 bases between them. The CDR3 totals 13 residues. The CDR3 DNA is TGTGCCTGGAGCCCGGTGGGGCTCACTGAAGCTTTCTTT. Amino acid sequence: CAWSPVGLTEAFF.

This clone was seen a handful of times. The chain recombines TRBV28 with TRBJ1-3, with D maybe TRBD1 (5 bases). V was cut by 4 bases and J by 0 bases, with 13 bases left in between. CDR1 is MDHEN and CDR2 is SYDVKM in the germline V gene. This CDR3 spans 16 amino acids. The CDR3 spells CASSSQVLSSGNTIYF. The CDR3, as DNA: TGTGCCAGCAGTTCACAGGTTCTCAGCTCTGGAAACACCATATATTTT.

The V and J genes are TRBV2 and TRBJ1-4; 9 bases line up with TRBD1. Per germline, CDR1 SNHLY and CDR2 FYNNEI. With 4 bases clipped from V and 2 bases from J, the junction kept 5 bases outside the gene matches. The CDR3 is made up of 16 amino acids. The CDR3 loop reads CASSVGTGRTNEKLFF. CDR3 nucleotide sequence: TGTGCCAGCAGTGTCGGGACAGGGAGGACTAATGAAAAACTGTTTTTT.

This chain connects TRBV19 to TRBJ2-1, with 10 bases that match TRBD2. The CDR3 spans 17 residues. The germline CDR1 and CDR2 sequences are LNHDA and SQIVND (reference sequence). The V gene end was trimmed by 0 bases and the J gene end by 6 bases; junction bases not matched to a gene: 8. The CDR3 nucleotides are TGTGCCAGTAGTATAGATCTATTACTAGCGGGATTCAATGAGCAGTTCTTC. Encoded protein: CASSIDLLLAGFNEQFF.

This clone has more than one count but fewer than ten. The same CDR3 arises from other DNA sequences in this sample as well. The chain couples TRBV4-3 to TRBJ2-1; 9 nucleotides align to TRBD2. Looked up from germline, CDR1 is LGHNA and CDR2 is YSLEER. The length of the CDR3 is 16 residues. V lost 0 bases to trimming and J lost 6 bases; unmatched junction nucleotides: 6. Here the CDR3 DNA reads TGCGCCAGCAGCCAAGATTTAGCGGGAGTTGGCAATGAGCAGTTCTTC. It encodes CASSQDLAGVGNEQFF.

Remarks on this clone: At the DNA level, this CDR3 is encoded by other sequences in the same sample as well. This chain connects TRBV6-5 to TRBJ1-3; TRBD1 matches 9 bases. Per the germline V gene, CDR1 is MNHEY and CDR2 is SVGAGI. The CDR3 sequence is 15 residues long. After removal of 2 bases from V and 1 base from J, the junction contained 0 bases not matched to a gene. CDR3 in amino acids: CASSYGTGSGNTIYF. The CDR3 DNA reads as TGTGCCAGCAGTTACGGGACAGGGTCTGGAAACACCATATATTTT.

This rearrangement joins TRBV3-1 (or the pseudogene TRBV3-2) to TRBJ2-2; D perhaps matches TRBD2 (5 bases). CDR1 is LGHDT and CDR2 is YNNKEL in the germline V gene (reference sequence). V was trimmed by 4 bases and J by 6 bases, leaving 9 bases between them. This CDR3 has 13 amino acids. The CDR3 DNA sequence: TGTGCCAGCAGCCGGACTTTTTCCGGGGAGCTGTTTTTT. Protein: CASSRTFSGELFF.

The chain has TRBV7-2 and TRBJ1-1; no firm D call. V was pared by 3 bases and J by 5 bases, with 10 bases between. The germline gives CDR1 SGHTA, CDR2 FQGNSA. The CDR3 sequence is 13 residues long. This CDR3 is CASSLTRETEAFF. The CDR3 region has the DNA TGTGCCAGCAGCTTGACTCGGGAGACTGAAGCTTTCTTT.